The rows below give T cell receptor beta chains drawn from one sample of a study of glioma-infiltrating T cells. A single record per CDR3 protein comes from TCRdb applying MiXCR to the multiplex PCR reads. The data show about 130,000 distinct CDR3 sequences, more than 20% seen once. The sequenced material came from glioma tissue, nonneoplastic brain tissue, or PBMCs (not recorded which). All receptors come from a human donor with low-grade glioma or glioblastoma, undergoing nonglioma brain surgery, or in good health (not recorded which). The CDR3 runs from the conserved cysteine through the conserved F or W. The D gene is left open where the match is weak. The size entry is marked missing in some rows and otherwise reads once, few, many or a size class.

TRBV6-6	-	TRBJ2-3	12	many	TGTGCCAGCAGTTACTCGATCCTAGACGCGTATTTT	CASSYSILDAYF
TRBV7-9	-	TRBJ2-1	15	-	TGTGCCAGCAGACCCTTTGGGCCAACCTACAATGAGCAGTTCTTC	CASRPFGPTYNEQFF
TRBV2	-	TRBJ2-1	15	-	TGTGCCAGCAGTGACGGCGGGGACTCCTACAATGAGCAGTTCTTC	CASSDGGDSYNEQFF
TRBV29-1	-	TRBJ1-2	12	-	TGCAGCGTCGACAGTGGGGAAAATGGCTACACCTTC	CSVDSGENGYTF
TRBV6-1	TRBD2	TRBJ2-3	16	-	TGTGCCATCAGTGCAGTTGCTAGCGGGGGGACAGATACGCAGTATTTT	CAISAVASGGTDTQYF
TRBV10-2	-	TRBJ2-1	14	-	TGCGCCAGTACCGGGCCCCCAGCCTACAATGAGCAGTTCTTC	CASTGPPAYNEQFF
TRBV2	-	TRBJ1-1	13	few	TGTGCCAGCGGGCAGTGGGGGAACACTGAAGCTTTCTTT	CASGQWGNTEAFF
TRBV4-1	-	TRBJ1-5	16	once	TGCGCCAGCAGCCAAGAGCCCACAGGCGGCAATCAGCCCCAGCATTTT	CASSQEPTGGNQPQHF
TRBV11-2	TRBD1	TRBJ2-3	16	-	TGTGCCAGCAGCTTAGAGGGCAGGGGGCGCTTGGATACGCAGTATTTT	CASSLEGRGRLDTQYF
TRBV20-1	TRBD2	TRBJ2-1	16	many	TGCAGTGCCCGGGGACTAGCGGGGGCCTTCTACAATGAGCAGTTCTTC	CSARGLAGAFYNEQFF
TRBV6-1	-	TRBJ1-5	15	-	TGTGCCAGCAGTACCCCTGCAGGGAGCAATCAGCCCCAGCATTTT	CASSTPAGSNQPQHF
TRBV6-1	-	TRBJ1-4	12	-	TGTGCCAGCAGAGAACGGGACACGAAACTGTTTTTT	CASRERDTKLFF
TRBV5-1	TRBD2	TRBJ2-5	14	-	TGCGCCAGCAGCTCAGCGGGGACCCAAGAGACCCAGTACTTC	CASSSAGTQETQYF
TRBV7-9	-	TRBJ1-1	14	few	TGTGCCAGCAGCTTGGTGACAGTGAACACTGAAGCTTTCTTT	CASSLVTVNTEAFF
TRBV20-1	TRBD2	TRBJ2-3	17	-	TGCAGTGCTAGAGGGAGACTAGCGGGGGGGAGCACAGATACGAAGTATTTT	CSARGRLAGGSTDTKYF
TRBV28	-	TRBJ1-1	14	many	TGTGCCACAACACGTCCAGGGAACCCCCTTGAAGCTTTCTTT	CATTRPGNPLEAFF
TRBV20-1	-	TRBJ1-5	13	many	TGCAGTGCTACCATCCGGCTCAATCAGCCCCAGCATTTT	CSATIRLNQPQHF
TRBV24-1	-	TRBJ2-2	13	-	TGTGCCACCCAGGGCGGCTACACCGGGGAGCTGTTTTTT	CATQGGYTGELFF
TRBV10-3	-	TRBJ1-5	16	-	TGTGCCATCAGTGGGACAGTCGGCAATAGCAATCAGCCCCAGCATTTT	CAISGTVGNSNQPQHF
TRBV7-6	-	TRBJ2-3	14	many	TGTGCCAGCAGCGTTCTGGGGGCATCAGATACGCAGTATTTT	CASSVLGASDTQYF
TRBV11-2	-	TRBJ2-3	13	-	TGTGCCAGCACACGACGCGGCACAGATACGCAGTATTTT	CASTRRGTDTQYF
TRBV20-1	-	TRBJ1-5	15	-	TGCAGTGCCGAAACCAAATACGATAGCAATCAGCCCCAGCATTTT	CSAETKYDSNQPQHF
TRBV28	TRBD1	TRBJ2-3	14	few	TGTGCCAGCAGTCAAACAGGGGGCACAGATACGCAGTATTTT	CASSQTGGTDTQYF
TRBV15	TRBD1	TRBJ2-5	15	-	TGTGCCACCAGCGAGAAGGACAGGGGAAAAGAGACCCAGTACTTC	CATSEKDRGKETQYF
TRBV2	-	TRBJ1-5	14	many	TGTGCCAGCAGTGAACTATCCAGCAATCAGCCCCAGCATTTT	CASSELSSNQPQHF
TRBV6-4	-	TRBJ1-1	14	many	TGTGCCAGCAGTACCAGGGCGGAGAGCACTGAAGCTTTCTTT	CASSTRAESTEAFF
TRBV24-1	TRBD1	TRBJ2-3	17	few	TGTGCCACCAGTGATACCCGACAGGGAAGGAGCACAGATACGCAGTATTTT	CATSDTRQGRSTDTQYF
TRBV20-1	TRBD2	TRBJ2-5	16	many	TGCAGTGGTCCCCTGGGGGGACTAGCGGGATCAGAGACCCAGTACTTC	CSGPLGGLAGSETQYF
TRBV28	-	TRBJ1-2	16	few	TGTGCCAGCAGTTTAACGGCCCCCGACGGTAACTATGGCTACACCTTC	CASSLTAPDGNYGYTF
TRBV24-1	TRBD2	TRBJ2-5	16	-	TGTGCCACCAGTGATTTAGGTAGCGGGGTCGAAGAGACCCAGTACTTC	CATSDLGSGVEETQYF
TRBV7-9	-	TRBJ1-1	14	-	TGTGCCAGCAGAACCGGGACACCAAACACTGAAGCTTTCTTT	CASRTGTPNTEAFF
TRBV25-1	-	TRBJ2-4	18	-	TGTGCCAGCAGTGAATCGGGGGCGCGGAAACTAGCCAAAAACATTCAGTACTTC	CASSESGARKLAKNIQYF
TRBV2	-	TRBJ2-6	14	-	TGTGCCAGCAAGGGGGGGCTAAAGGACAACGTCCTGACTTTC	CASKGGLKDNVLTF